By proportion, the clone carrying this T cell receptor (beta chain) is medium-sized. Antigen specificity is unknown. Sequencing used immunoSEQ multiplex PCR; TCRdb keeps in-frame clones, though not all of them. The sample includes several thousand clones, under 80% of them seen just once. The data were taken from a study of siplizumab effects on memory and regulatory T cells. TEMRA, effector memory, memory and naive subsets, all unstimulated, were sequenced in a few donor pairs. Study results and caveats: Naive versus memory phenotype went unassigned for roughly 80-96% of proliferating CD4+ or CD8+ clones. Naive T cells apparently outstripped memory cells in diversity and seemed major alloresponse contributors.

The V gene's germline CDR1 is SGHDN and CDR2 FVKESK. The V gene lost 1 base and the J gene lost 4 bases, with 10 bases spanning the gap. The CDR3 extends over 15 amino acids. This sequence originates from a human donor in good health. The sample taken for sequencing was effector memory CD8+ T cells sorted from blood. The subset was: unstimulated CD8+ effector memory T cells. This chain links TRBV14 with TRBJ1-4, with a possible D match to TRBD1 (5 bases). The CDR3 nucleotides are TGTGCCAGCAGCCAAGTAAGGGGCGTTAATGAAAAACTGTTTTTT. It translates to CASSQVRGVNEKLFF.